Shown below are 16 T cell receptor beta chains from a single sample sequenced in a study of shared clonotypes between healthy human individuals. Sequencing was performed with immunoSEQ multiplex PCR; in TCRdb, only in-frame clones are kept and a portion is missing. Among 2 million to 3 million clones listed, 80% to 95% were seen once. Sequenced input: naive CD4+ T cells from PBMCs. Subset reported: CD45RA+ positively selected. The receptors stem from a man between 18 and 29 years old in good health. Some clones in this sample may be carry-over from other donors' samples.

Details on this clone: Other DNA variants within this sample encode the same CDR3. V and J are TRBV5-8 and TRBJ2-5; TRBD2 matches 13 bases. CDR1 is SGHTS, CDR2 YDEGEE, per germline. The CDR3 contains 16 residues. V lost 4 bases and J lost 1; bases outside the gene matches: 4. CDR3 sequence (DNA): TGTGCCAGCAGCCCGGGACTAGCGGGACTCCAAGAGACCCAGTACTTC. It encodes CASSPGLAGLQETQYF.

V and J are TRBV6-1 and TRBJ2-3, with 10 nucleotides matching TRBD1. This CDR3 is 15 amino acids long. Germline CDR1 and CDR2: MNHNS and SASEGT. V dropped 6 bases and J dropped 3; count of bases not matched to a gene: 6. The CDR3 DNA sequence: TGTGCCAGCAGGTCAGGGACAGGGGAGACAGATACGCAGTATTTT. Translated, it gives CASRSGTGETDTQYF.

This clone came up once. The V gene is TRBV7-3, the J gene TRBJ2-1; D unclear. This CDR3 contains 12 residues. V lost 5 bases and J lost 10, with 12 bases in between. CDR1 and CDR2 (germline): SGHTA, FQGTGA. The CDR3 nucleotides read TGTGCCAGCAGCGGCGAGTCATCCGAGCAGTTCTTC. It codes for CASSGESSEQFF.

This clone was seen a handful of times. The V call is TRBV5-6, the J call TRBJ1-5, with TRBD1 identical over 10 bases. Trimming removed 5 bases from V and 7 bases from J; junction bases left unmatched: 6. The length of the CDR3 is 14 residues. Per germline, CDR1 SGHDT and CDR2 YYEEEE. CDR3 loop: CASSLWDRGQPQHF. The DNA for the CDR3 is TGTGCCAGCAGTTTGTGGGACAGGGGCCAGCCCCAGCATTTT.

This clone appeared once. The chain employs TRBV10-1 and TRBJ2-2, with TRBD1 matching 9 bases. This CDR3 is built from 13 residues. CDR1 and CDR2 from the germline V gene are WNHNN and SYGVQD (reference sequence). V lost 5 bases and J lost 8; bases outside the gene matches: 3. CDR3 coding DNA: TGCGCCAGCAGTCACAGGGGGCCTGGGGAGCTGTTTTTT. This sequence encodes CASSHRGPGELFF.

The chain uses TRBV11-2 and TRBJ2-5, with D maybe TRBD2 (6 bases). V shed 4 bases and J shed 5 bases, with 17 bases lying between them. The CDR3 has 15 amino acids. CDR1 is SGHAT and CDR2 is FQNNGV in the germline V gene. DNA of the CDR3: TGTGCCAGCAGCTGGCCCGGGACTTCGGTGGAGACCCAGTACTTC. It encodes CASSWPGTSVETQYF.

CDR3 DNA sequence: TGTGCCATCAGGCATAGTGAGGGGACTCCGGCTAGCACAGATACGCAGTATTTT. It is translated as CAIRHSEGTPASTDTQYF. The genes are TRBV10-3 and TRBJ2-3; D might be TRBD2 (6 bases). The CDR3 loop spans 18 amino acids. Trimming left V 6 bases short and J 0 bases short, with 22 bases between. Germline assignment: CDR1 ENHRY and CDR2 SYGVKD.

Regarding this clone: The sample holds other DNA sequences that translate to the same CDR3. The chain joins TRBV9 to TRBJ1-1, with TRBD1 as a possible D gene (6 bases). CDR3 length equals 15 residues. V lost 0 bases, J lost 1 base, and 10 bases lay in between. The germline gives CDR1 SGDLS, CDR2 YYNGEE. CDR3 nucleotides: TGTGCCAGCAGCGTAGGCGGGGGGCCGAACACTGAAGCTTTCTTT. Its protein product is CASSVGGGPNTEAFF.

This chain connects TRBV19 to TRBJ2-7; no clear D gene. Trimming took 3 bases from V and 5 from J, leaving 17 bases between them. Germline V CDR1 and CDR2: LNHDA, SQIVND (reference sequence). This CDR3 has 15 residues. This CDR3 reads CASSMTSPQTHEQYF. The CDR3 DNA follows: TGTGCCAGTAGTATGACATCCCCACAAACACACGAGCAGTACTTC. The variable domain in full, completed from reference TRBV19 and TRBJ2-7, reads DGGITQSPKYLFRKEGQNVTLSCEQNLNHDAMYWYRQDPGQGLRLIYYSQIVNDFQKGDIAEGYSVSREKKESFPLTVTSAQKNPTAFYLCASSMTSPQTHEQYFGPGTRLTVT.

The J gene is TRBJ2-7, the V gene TRBV14; D remains ambiguous. CDR3 size: 14 residues. Germline V gives CDR1 SGHDN, CDR2 FVKESK. V shed 0 bases and J shed 10 bases, with 16 bases lying between them. In nucleotides, the CDR3 is TGTGCCAGCAGCCAAGATATCTCACCCGCACCCCAGTACTTC. This codes for CASSQDISPAPQYF.

This clone was counted a single time. The conserved phenylalanine or tryptophan is not found at the CDR3 terminus, so this likely reflects a read error. The chain carries TRBV15 and TRBJ2-7; D remains unclear. Trimming removed 5 bases from V and 1 base from J, with 9 bases in between. Germline V gives CDR1 LNHNV, CDR2 YYDKDF (reference sequence). CDR3 length equals 13 residues. The CDR3 coding sequence is TGTGCCACCAGCTCCCCCTCGTCCTACGAGCAGTACTCC. Encoded protein: CATSSPSSYEQYS.

This rearrangement joins TRBV19 to TRBJ1-4; no clear D. Trimming took 1 base from V and 10 from J, leaving 7 bases between them. This CDR3 is 12 amino acids long. Germline values: CDR1 LNHDA, CDR2 SQIVND (reference sequence). The CDR3 spells CASSIAPSKLFF. CDR3 nucleotide sequence: TGTGCCAGTAGTATAGCCCCGTCAAAACTGTTTTTT.

Written as DNA, the CDR3 is TGTGCCAGTAGTATTGCGGGGAACTACTTCTACGAGCAGTACTTC. Its translation is CASSIAGNYFYEQYF. J is TRBJ2-7 and V is TRBV19; D is possibly TRBD2 (6 bases). Germline CDR1 LNHDA, CDR2 SQIVND (reference sequence). Deletions cut 3 bases from V and 3 bases from J, with 15 bases between. This CDR3 spans 15 amino acids.

This rearrangement joins TRBV11-1 to TRBJ2-3; 9 bases map to TRBD2. CDR1 is SGHAT and CDR2 is FQDESV in the germline V gene (reference sequence). Trimming at V came to 2 bases and at J to 4 bases, leaving 10 bases not matched to a gene. There are 17 residues in the CDR3. The CDR3 protein is CASSLRAASGIADTQYF. The CDR3 DNA reads as TGTGCCAGCAGCTTAAGGGCGGCTAGCGGGATCGCAGATACGCAGTATTTT.

This clone was seen just once. The sample carries other DNA sequences with the same CDR3. V usage is TRBV5-1 and J usage is TRBJ2-7, with 9 bases aligning to TRBD2. The CDR3 contains 14 residues. Germline CDR1 reads SGHRS; CDR2 reads YFSETQ. V was pared by 2 bases and J by 2 bases, with 2 bases of the junction left unmatched. This CDR3 reads CASSLAGGTYEQYF. The CDR3, as DNA: TGCGCCAGCAGCTTAGCGGGAGGCACCTACGAGCAGTACTTC.

The chain has TRBV19 and TRBJ2-3; 10 bases match TRBD2. This CDR3 has 15 residues. In germline, CDR1 is LNHDA, CDR2 SQIVND (reference sequence). With V trimmed by 8 bases and J by 2 bases, 7 bases remained unmatched. The CDR3 spells CASGRLAGITDTQYF. The CDR3 coding sequence is TGTGCCAGTGGGCGACTAGCGGGTATCACAGATACGCAGTATTTT.